Reported below is one T cell receptor (beta chain). This specimen comes from a study of control samples from healthy donors and cancer patients. The assay was immunoSEQ multiplex PCR, and TCRdb's table has in-frame clones only and misses some. The data show 76,000 or so clones, around 86% seen once. Germline lookup yields CDR1 SNHLY and CDR2 FYNNEI. This CDR3 contains 14 residues. Unmatched junction bases numbered 9, after V lost 7 bases and J lost 8 bases. The sequenced sample was PBMCs. This clonotype was obtained from a woman aged 50 to 65 with colorectal cancer. The J gene is TRBJ1-5, the V gene TRBV2; 9 bases map to TRBD1. In DNA, the CDR3 is TGTGCCAGCAAGGGACAGGGTGGAAGGGAGCCCCAGCATTTT. It specifies CASKGQGGREPQHF.